The 16 T cell receptor beta chains below come from one sample, sequenced in a study of T cell responses to AZD1222 COVID-19 vaccine (dated by TCRdb to about 2021). The time point label here, explained by the study, means: baseline before first vaccination. The library was produced with the immunoSEQ multiplex PCR assay. TCRdb provides this immuneACCESS table in a form limited to in-frame rearrangements. Some clones are lacking; in checked studies, under half of them reflect an unresolved V gene, and why the rest are absent is not known. The sample table contains around 58,000 clones; only one count was recorded for approximately 79% of them. Together, the top ten hold around 9.6% of the sample. The source material was peripheral blood, sampled on day 0 of AZD1222 vaccination. The source is an adult in good health.

The CDR3 nucleotides read TGTGCCAGCTCACCCCGGGCCGGAACGGACAGGGAGCTGTTTTTT. Translation: CASSPRAGTDRELFF. The chain links TRBV18 to TRBJ2-2; D is possibly TRBD1 (5 bases). V lost 3 bases and J lost 9, with 17 bases in between. CDR1 is KGHSH and CDR2 is LQKENI in the germline V gene. The CDR3 totals 15 residues.

This clone has a handful of counts. Germline and junction disagree at one end, which may indicate a read error. V usage is TRBV15 and J usage is TRBJ1-3; D gene uncertain. Germline-derived CDR1 and CDR2 are LNHNV and YYDKDF (reference sequence). This CDR3 contains 13 residues. As DNA, the CDR3 is TGTGCCACCAGCAGAATTCCTGGGAACACCATATATTTT. Its protein product is CATSRIPGNTIYF.

There are a few counts of this clone. This sequence joins TRBV2 and TRBJ2-7; D remains ambiguous. The CDR3 sequence is 15 residues long. V was clipped by 0 bases and J by 3 bases, with 12 bases between them. From germline, CDR1 is SNHLY and CDR2 FYNNEI. CDR3 loop: CASSEALGGFYEQYF. The CDR3 DNA is TGTGCCAGCAGTGAAGCGCTTGGCGGTTTCTACGAGCAGTACTTC. The whole variable domain, filled in from reference TRBV2 and TRBJ2-7, reads EPEVTQTPSHQVTQMGQEVILRCVPISNHLYFYWYRQILGQKVEFLVSFYNNEISEKSEIFDDQFSVERPDGSNFTLKIRSTKLEDSAMYFCASSEALGGFYEQYFGPGTRLTVT.

The CDR3 nucleotides read TGTGCCAGCAGCTTCTCCGGGACTAGGGGATGGAATGAGCAGTTCTTC. It encodes CASSFSGTRGWNEQFF. V and J are TRBV11-2 and TRBJ2-1, with 8 bases aligning to TRBD2. Trimming took 3 bases from V and 7 from J; bases not matched to a gene: 11. The CDR3 runs 16 residues. Germline loops: CDR1 SGHAT, CDR2 FQNNGV.

V is TRBV10-2 and J is TRBJ2-3; D gene unclear. V dropped 6 bases and J dropped 6 bases, with 13 bases sitting between them. The germline V gene encodes CDR1 WSHSY and CDR2 SAAADI. The CDR3 has 13 residues. The CDR3 nucleotides are TGCGCCAGCAGCAGCACCTCACCCGATACGCAGTATTTT. Translating it yields CASSSTSPDTQYF.

The chain carries TRBV7-3 and TRBJ1-2; 9 bases agree with TRBD1. Trimming cost V 3 bases and J 4 bases; bases outside gene matches: 9. CDR3 size: 16 residues. Germline V gene lookup returns CDR1 SGHTA and CDR2 FQGTGA. CDR3 protein: CASSLGGQGTSYGYTF. CDR3 sequence (DNA): TGTGCCAGCAGCTTGGGGGGACAGGGCACCTCCTATGGCTACACCTTC.

This clone appeared a few times. The CDR3 nucleotides read TGTGCCAGCAGCTTAGATGTCAGGGCCTATGGCTACACCTTC. This codes for CASSLDVRAYGYTF. The chain carries TRBV7-8 and TRBJ1-2, with D perhaps TRBD1 (5 bases). CDR3 size: 14 residues. Trimming stripped 1 base from V and 4 bases from J, with 10 bases between. From germline, CDR1 is SGHVS and CDR2 FQNEAQ.

The chain is built from TRBV2 and TRBJ2-7; a possible D gene is TRBD1 (5 bases). Per germline, CDR1 SNHLY and CDR2 FYNNEI. The V gene lost 2 bases and the J gene lost 2 bases, with 10 bases spanning the gap. This CDR3 is 14 amino acids long. This CDR3 reads CASSESLGAYEQYF. DNA of the CDR3: TGTGCCAGCAGTGAATCGTTAGGGGCCTACGAGCAGTACTTC.

The chain links TRBV19 to TRBJ2-7; D call uncertain. Germline values: CDR1 LNHDA, CDR2 SQIVND (reference sequence). V dropped 5 bases and J dropped 2 bases, with 7 bases sitting between them. The CDR3 contains 12 residues. Here the CDR3 DNA reads TGTGCCAGTAGTGGTGGGGCCTACGAGCAGTACTTC. Encoded protein: CASSGGAYEQYF.

This chain connects TRBV9 to TRBJ1-3; D unresolved. Trimming cost V 0 bases and J 0 bases, with 7 bases left between them. There are 15 residues in the CDR3. CDR1 and CDR2 (germline): SGDLS, YYNGEE. CDR3 nucleotide sequence: TGTGCCAGCAGCGTAGGGGCGATCTCTGGAAACACCATATATTTT. Translation gives CASSVGAISGNTIYF.

The chain couples TRBV9 to TRBJ2-2, with D perhaps being TRBD1 or TRBD2 (5 bases each). The germline CDR1 and CDR2 sequences are SGDLS and YYNGEE. Trimming cost V 4 bases and J 4 bases, with 11 bases left between them. The CDR3 is 14 amino acids. CDR3 sequence (DNA): TGTGCCAGCAGCTTCCGTGGGACCACCGGGGAGCTGTTTTTT. Its protein product is CASSFRGTTGELFF.

The gene calls are TRBV18 and TRBJ1-1; no clear D. The CDR3 is 13 amino acids. Germline V gene data show CDR1 as KGHSH and CDR2 as LQKENI. V gave up 6 bases and J gave up 0 bases, with 8 bases separating them. This CDR3 reads CASSPKMNTEAFF. Written as DNA, the CDR3 is TGTGCCAGCTCCCCAAAAATGAACACTGAAGCTTTCTTT.

This chain connects TRBV29-1 to TRBJ2-7, with TRBD1 matching over 7 bases. This CDR3 is 14 amino acids long. Trimming removed 4 bases from V and 4 bases from J; junction bases left unmatched: 10. Germline lookup yields CDR1 SQVTM and CDR2 ANQGSEA. The CDR3 DNA is TGCAGCGTTGGGGCGGCGACAGGGTTGTACGAGCAGTACTTC. It is translated as CSVGAATGLYEQYF.

Here the CDR3 reads CASSARTGANEKLFF. The CDR3 nucleotides read TGTGCCAGCAGCGCCCGGACAGGGGCTAATGAAAAACTGTTTTTT. The rearrangement uses TRBV7-9 and TRBJ1-4; 9 bases are a match to TRBD1. J lost 3 bases, V lost 5 bases, and 4 bases had no gene match. Germline assignment: CDR1 SEHNR and CDR2 FQNEAQ (reference sequence). CDR3 length equals 15 residues.

This clone was observed a single time. The rearrangement uses TRBV6-4 and TRBJ2-2; the D gene is possibly TRBD1 (5 bases). V lost 6 bases to trimming and J lost 4 bases, with 9 bases between them. The CDR3 spans 13 residues. Looked up from germline, CDR1 is MRHNA and CDR2 is SNTAGT. The CDR3 DNA is TGTGCCAGCAGAGGACAATCCACCGGGGAGCTGTTTTTT. Translating gives CASRGQSTGELFF.

V and J are TRBV18 and TRBJ1-1; the D is unclear. The V gene lost 1 base and the J gene lost 2 bases, with 5 bases spanning the gap. Germline V CDR1 and CDR2: KGHSH, LQKENI. The CDR3 runs 13 residues. The CDR3 here is CASSPLSNTEAFF. For the CDR3, the DNA is TGTGCCAGCTCACCACTTTCTAACACTGAAGCTTTCTTT.